This is a list of T cell receptor beta chains from one sample in a study of T cell responses to AZD1222 COVID-19 vaccine. Here immunoSEQ multiplex PCR was the method, and the copy in TCRdb shows in-frame clones only, minus some. The data contain tens of thousands of clones, just over 85% of them singletons. Material: peripheral blood, obtained 28 days after the second AZD1222 dose. The origin of the receptors is an adult who received the AZD1222 COVID-19 vaccine. The CDR3 runs from the conserved cysteine through the conserved F or W. Fields, in order: V gene, J gene, D gene, clone size, CDR3 protein, CDR3 DNA. D genes are given only for firm matches. Clone size is stated in some rows and not others, as once, few, many or a class when expanded.

>TRBV6-2/TRBV6-3|TRBJ1-5|.|.
CASSYLEGPQHF
TGTGCCAGCAGTTACTTGGAGGGGCCCCAGCATTTT
>TRBV4-2|TRBJ1-1|TRBD1|.
CASSQGTGSRATEAFF
TGTGCCAGCAGCCAAGGGACAGGGTCTAGGGCGACTGAAGCTTTCTTT
>TRBV11-2|TRBJ1-2|TRBD1|.
CASSNRDRGHTF
TGTGCCAGCAGCAACCGGGACAGGGGGCATACCTTC
>TRBV2|TRBJ1-1|.|.
CASSDGYGNTEAFF
TGTGCCAGCAGTGATGGCTACGGGAACACTGAAGCTTTCTTT
>TRBV5-4|TRBJ2-1|.|once
CASRTDSYYNEQFF
TGTGCCAGCAGAACTGACAGTTACTACAATGAGCAGTTCTTC
>TRBV19|TRBJ1-5|.|few
CASSIREFGFSNQPQHF
TGTGCCAGTAGTATCAGGGAGTTTGGCTTTAGCAATCAGCCCCAGCATTTT
>TRBV14|TRBJ2-7|.|once
CASSQVRYRGEQYF
TGTGCCAGCAGCCAAGTTCGCTATCGGGGCGAGCAGTACTTC
>TRBV27|TRBJ2-3|TRBD1|.
CASKHQLRDRSDTQYF
TGTGCCAGCAAACACCAACTGAGGGACAGGTCAGATACGCAGTATTTT
>TRBV28|TRBJ1-1|TRBD1|.
CASSLPQGLRMNTEAFF
TGTGCCAGCAGTTTGCCACAGGGGCTAAGGATGAACACTGAAGCTTTCTTT
>TRBV28|TRBJ1-1|.|.
CASSSDRKAFF
TGTGCCAGCAGTTCAGACCGGAAAGCTTTCTTT
>TRBV28|TRBJ1-5|TRBD1|.
CASSTGQGRDQPQHF
TGTGCCAGCAGTACCGGACAGGGGAGGGATCAGCCCCAGCATTTT
>TRBV9|TRBJ2-7|.|.
CASSPRFESYEQYF
TGTGCCAGCAGCCCCCGGTTCGAGTCCTACGAGCAGTACTTC
>TRBV2|TRBJ2-7|TRBD1|.
CASSRLGQARYEQYF
TGTGCCAGCAGTAGATTAGGACAGGCTCGCTACGAGCAGTACTTC
>TRBV11-2|TRBJ2-1|TRBD2|.
CASSLGLAGNNEQFF
TGTGCCAGCAGCCTCGGACTAGCGGGGAACAATGAGCAGTTCTTC
>TRBV7-6|TRBJ2-1|.|.
CASSYNNEQFF
TGTGCCAGCAGCTATAACAATGAGCAGTTCTTC
>TRBV28|TRBJ1-2|TRBD1|.
CASRHDASGGFGYTF
TGTGCCAGCAGGCACGACGCCTCAGGGGGCTTTGGCTACACCTTC
>TRBV7-9|TRBJ2-7|.|.
CASSGSGISYEQYF
TGTGCCAGCAGCGGATCGGGCATCTCCTACGAGCAGTACTTC
>TRBV7-2|TRBJ2-6|.|.
CASSSGQRSGANVLTF
TGTGCCAGCAGCTCAGGACAGCGGTCTGGGGCCAACGTCCTGACTTTC
>TRBV2|TRBJ2-7|TRBD1|few
CASSTPGTAYEQYF
TGTGCCAGCAGTACTCCCGGGACAGCCTACGAGCAGTACTTC
>TRBV4-2|TRBJ2-6|TRBD1|.
CASSFALGQAPSGANVLTF
TGTGCCAGCAGCTTTGCGCTGGGACAGGCACCCTCTGGGGCCAACGTCCTGACTTTC
>TRBV29-1|TRBJ1-2|.|.
CSVEERASGGYGYTF
TGCAGCGTTGAAGAAAGAGCCAGCGGCGGCTATGGCTACACCTTC
>TRBV4-1|TRBJ1-5|TRBD1|.
CASSQRTGGENQPQHF
TGCGCCAGCAGCCAGAGGACAGGGGGCGAAAATCAGCCCCAGCATTTT